These T cell receptor beta chains were read from a single sample in a study of CD8 T cells in ankylosing spondylitis. TCRdb re-called the 5' RACE reads with MiXCR, one entry per CDR3 protein. The sample lists about 90,000 distinct CDR3 sequences, approximately 9.6% occurring once. The sequenced sample was blood, either unsorted or a sorted T cell fraction (not recorded which). The receptors come from a male donor with ankylosing spondylitis. The CDR3 runs from the conserved cysteine through the conserved F or W. The order of the fields is J gene, clone size, D gene, V gene, CDR3 protein, CDR3 DNA. A D gene is named only where the DNA matches it firmly. Clone size is shown for a subset of rows, as once, few, many or a class of expanded clone.

J: TRBJ1-6
size: many
D: NA
V: TRBV5-1
CDR3: CASQDDNSPLHF
DNA: TGCGCCAGTCAGGACGATAATTCACCCCTCCACTTT

J: TRBJ2-6
size: few
D: TRBD1
V: TRBV29-1
CDR3: CSDARPTGSGANVLTF
DNA: TGCAGCGACGCCCGACCGACAGGGTCCGGGGCCAACGTCCTGACTTTC

J: TRBJ1-2
size: few
D: NA
V: TRBV13
CDR3: CASSFEGEGYTF
DNA: TGTGCCAGCAGCTTTGAGGGTGAGGGCTACACCTTC

J: TRBJ1-3
size: NA
D: NA
V: TRBV20-1
CDR3: CSAREFTFRTGNTIYF
DNA: TGCAGTGCTAGAGAGTTCACCTTCAGGACTGGAAACACCATATATTTT

J: TRBJ1-2
size: few
D: NA
V: TRBV30
CDR3: CASDAGANGYTF
DNA: TGTGCCTCAGATGCAGGGGCGAATGGCTACACCTTC

J: TRBJ2-1
size: NA
D: NA
V: TRBV27
CDR3: CASSLSGSYNEQFF
DNA: TGTGCCAGCAGTCTTTCTGGGTCATACAATGAGCAGTTCTTC

J: TRBJ2-1
size: few
D: TRBD2
V: TRBV7-6
CDR3: CASSLNAGVAYNEQFF
DNA: TGTGCCAGCAGCTTAAATGCGGGAGTAGCCTACAATGAGCAGTTCTTC

J: TRBJ1-6
size: many
D: NA
V: TRBV11-2
CDR3: CASGGSPLHF
DNA: TGTGCCAGCGGGGGTTCACCCCTCCACTTT

J: TRBJ2-5
size: few
D: TRBD1
V: TRBV27
CDR3: CASSLRDRGGETQYF
DNA: TGTGCCAGCAGTTTAAGGGACAGGGGAGGGGAGACCCAGTACTTC

J: TRBJ2-3
size: NA
D: NA
V: TRBV3-1
CDR3: CASSQGAASTDTQYF
DNA: TGTGCCAGCAGCCAAGGAGCGGCTAGCACAGATACGCAGTATTTT

J: TRBJ2-6
size: NA
D: NA
V: TRBV19
CDR3: CASTEQYLSGANVLTF
DNA: TGTGCCAGTACCGAGCAGTACCTCTCTGGGGCCAACGTCCTGACTTTC

J: TRBJ2-2
size: NA
D: TRBD2
V: TRBV7-9
CDR3: CASRLGGAGELFF
DNA: TGTGCCAGCAGATTGGGGGGGGCCGGGGAGCTGTTTTTT

J: TRBJ2-2
size: few
D: NA
V: TRBV2
CDR3: CASSVGSRTTGELFF
DNA: TGTGCCAGCAGTGTGGGGTCTAGGACCACCGGGGAGCTGTTTTTT

J: TRBJ1-1
size: many
D: TRBD1
V: TRBV12-5
CDR3: CASAPGQRTEAFF
DNA: TGTGCTAGTGCCCCGGGACAGCGCACTGAAGCTTTCTTT

J: TRBJ2-3
size: many
D: NA
V: TRBV27
CDR3: CASRELGESADTQYF
DNA: TGTGCCAGCAGAGAATTAGGGGAGAGCGCAGATACGCAGTATTTT

J: TRBJ2-5
size: many
D: NA
V: TRBV10-3
CDR3: CAISGGGSHQETQYF
DNA: TGTGCCATCAGTGGGGGGGGCAGTCACCAAGAGACCCAGTACTTC

J: TRBJ1-5
size: many
D: NA
V: TRBV13
CDR3: CASSLAGSNQPQHF
DNA: TGTGCCAGCAGCTTAGCAGGGAGCAATCAGCCCCAGCATTTT

J: TRBJ2-3
size: many
D: NA
V: TRBV4-1
CDR3: CASSQGGVDPGQWLYTQYF
DNA: TGCGCCAGCAGCCAGGGAGGAGTGGATCCGGGACAATGGTTGTATACGCAGTATTTT

J: TRBJ1-1
size: few
D: NA
V: TRBV27
CDR3: CASSFPGHTEAFF
DNA: TGTGCCAGCAGTTTCCCAGGGCACACTGAAGCTTTCTTT

J: TRBJ1-5
size: NA
D: NA
V: TRBV7-9
CDR3: CASSLSREPQHF
DNA: TGTGCCAGCAGCCTCTCGAGGGAGCCCCAGCATTTT

J: TRBJ1-5
size: many
D: TRBD1
V: TRBV4-1
CDR3: CASSQRVQGNQPQHF
DNA: TGCGCCAGCAGCCAACGGGTACAGGGGAATCAGCCCCAGCATTTT

J: TRBJ1-1
size: NA
D: NA
V: TRBV11-2
CDR3: CASSPRILGTEAFF
DNA: TGTGCCAGCAGCCCCCGAATCCTGGGCACTGAAGCTTTCTTT

J: TRBJ1-5
size: few
D: TRBD1
V: TRBV19
CDR3: CASREQGIGNQPQHF
DNA: TGTGCCAGTAGAGAACAGGGGATAGGCAATCAGCCCCAGCATTTT

J: TRBJ1-6
size: NA
D: NA
V: TRBV20-1
CDR3: CSAREFKRTAMLESPLHF
DNA: TGCAGTGCTAGAGAATTTAAGAGGACAGCTATGTTAGAGTCACCCCTCCACTTT

J: TRBJ2-1
size: NA
D: NA
V: TRBV2
CDR3: CASRSEAGATYNEQFF
DNA: TGTGCCAGCAGGAGTGAAGCGGGCGCGACCTACAATGAGCAGTTCTTC

J: TRBJ2-1
size: NA
D: NA
V: TRBV5-5
CDR3: CASSLNLGSYNEQFF
DNA: TGTGCCAGCAGCTTGAATCTAGGATCCTACAATGAGCAGTTCTTC

J: TRBJ2-3
size: few
D: NA
V: TRBV3-1
CDR3: CATTDLTDTQYF
DNA: TGTGCCACTACGGACCTCACAGATACGCAGTATTTT

J: TRBJ1-2
size: few
D: NA
V: TRBV5-1
CDR3: CASSLGAGYTF
DNA: TGCGCCAGCAGCTTGGGAGCTGGCTACACCTTC

J: TRBJ1-1
size: few
D: NA
V: TRBV6-5
CDR3: CASSSTESPEAFF
DNA: TGTGCCAGCAGTTCGACGGAGAGCCCTGAAGCTTTCTTT

J: TRBJ2-2
size: many
D: NA
V: TRBV29-1
CDR3: CSVVRVNTGELFF
DNA: TGCAGCGTTGTAAGAGTTAACACCGGGGAGCTGTTTTTT

J: TRBJ2-5
size: NA
D: TRBD2
V: TRBV7-8
CDR3: CASTFSLAGVLETQYF
DNA: TGTGCCAGCACCTTCTCACTAGCGGGAGTGTTAGAGACCCAGTACTTC

J: TRBJ2-7
size: many
D: NA
V: TRBV12-3/TRBV12-4
CDR3: CASSLGRSPYEQYF
DNA: TGTGCCAGCAGTTTAGGCAGGTCTCCCTACGAGCAGTACTTC

J: TRBJ1-6
size: NA
D: NA
V: TRBV13
CDR3: CASSLTRVSPLHF
DNA: TGTGCCAGCAGCTTAACCAGGGTTTCACCCCTCCACTTT

J: TRBJ2-2
size: NA
D: TRBD2
V: TRBV20-1
CDR3: CSRRGGAGDTNTGELFF
DNA: TGCAGTCGAAGGGGGGGAGCGGGGGACACGAACACCGGGGAGCTGTTTTTT

J: TRBJ2-1
size: few
D: TRBD2
V: TRBV11-2
CDR3: CASSLGGLAGANEQFF
DNA: TGTGCCAGCAGCTTAGGGGGACTAGCGGGAGCCAATGAGCAGTTCTTC

J: TRBJ2-1
size: many
D: NA
V: TRBV3-1
CDR3: CASSRAFAGKYNEQFF
DNA: TGTGCCAGCAGCCGTGCATTTGCGGGAAAATACAATGAGCAGTTCTTC

J: TRBJ2-1
size: many
D: TRBD2
V: TRBV25-1
CDR3: CASSVAGGYNEQFF
DNA: TGTGCCAGCAGTGTAGCGGGGGGGTACAATGAGCAGTTCTTC

J: TRBJ2-1
size: many
D: NA
V: TRBV7-9
CDR3: CASSLLAREQFF
DNA: TGTGCCAGCAGCTTACTAGCCCGTGAGCAGTTCTTC

J: TRBJ2-1
size: NA
D: TRBD2
V: TRBV11-2
CDR3: CASSLDLGGRASEQFF
DNA: TGTGCCAGCAGCTTAGATTTGGGCGGGAGGGCCTCTGAGCAGTTCTTC

J: TRBJ2-5
size: NA
D: NA
V: TRBV2
CDR3: CASSEALQSQETQYF
DNA: TGTGCCAGCAGTGAAGCGCTTCAATCCCAAGAGACCCAGTACTTC

J: TRBJ2-3
size: NA
D: NA
V: TRBV20-1
CDR3: CSARLADISTDTQYF
DNA: TGCAGTGCTCGTTTAGCGGATATTAGCACAGATACGCAGTATTTT

J: TRBJ2-5
size: many
D: NA
V: TRBV12-3/TRBV12-4
CDR3: CASSLTAGIGETQYF
DNA: TGTGCCAGCAGTTTAACGGCGGGAATCGGAGAGACCCAGTACTTC

J: TRBJ2-1
size: many
D: NA
V: TRBV30
CDR3: CAWNWGVHEQFF
DNA: TGTGCCTGGAACTGGGGGGTACATGAGCAGTTCTTC

J: TRBJ2-7
size: many
D: TRBD2
V: TRBV20-1
CDR3: CSAKLAVRAYEQYF
DNA: TGCAGTGCTAAACTAGCGGTCAGGGCCTACGAGCAGTACTTC

J: TRBJ2-2
size: many
D: NA
V: TRBV4-1
CDR3: CASSQEGLPGIDVGELFF
DNA: TGCGCCAGCAGCCAAGAAGGCCTCCCAGGCATAGACGTCGGGGAGCTGTTTTTT

J: TRBJ2-7
size: many
D: NA
V: TRBV11-2
CDR3: CASSPRRRSYEQYF
DNA: TGTGCCAGCAGCCCTCGACGGCGTTCCTACGAGCAGTACTTC

J: TRBJ1-5
size: many
D: NA
V: TRBV6-1
CDR3: CASWQQYNQPQHF
DNA: TGTGCCAGCTGGCAACAGTATAATCAGCCCCAGCATTTT

J: TRBJ2-3
size: NA
D: NA
V: TRBV3-1
CDR3: CASSQVSGPSTDTQYF
DNA: TGTGCCAGCAGCCAAGTTTCGGGTCCTAGCACAGATACGCAGTATTTT

J: TRBJ2-1
size: few
D: NA
V: TRBV12-5
CDR3: CASGLTVWDEQFF
DNA: TGTGCTAGTGGTTTGACAGTGTGGGATGAGCAGTTCTTC

J: TRBJ2-1
size: few
D: NA
V: TRBV6-6
CDR3: CASSSMKYNEQFF
DNA: TGTGCCAGCAGCTCGATGAAATACAATGAGCAGTTCTTC

J: TRBJ2-5
size: NA
D: TRBD2
V: TRBV13
CDR3: CASSSPRAGGPGETQYF
DNA: TGTGCCAGCAGCTCCCCCCGAGCGGGAGGGCCGGGGGAGACCCAGTACTTC

J: TRBJ2-3
size: NA
D: TRBD1
V: TRBV2
CDR3: CASSAGQGVREDTQYF
DNA: TGTGCCAGCAGTGCGGGACAGGGGGTGCGAGAGGATACGCAGTATTTT

J: TRBJ2-1
size: NA
D: NA
V: TRBV7-7
CDR3: CASSSSPSRVNEQFF
DNA: TGTGCCAGCAGCTCTTCGCCTAGTAGGGTTAATGAGCAGTTCTTC